This entry features one TCR beta chain sequence. This sample is part of a study of blood T cell repertoires in COVID-19. Whole-study context: Samples taken during acute and convalescent COVID-19 were collected in the United States, Italy and Spain.

Source study methods: How many nucleated cells were present was estimated from reference gene primer amplification. Data came from immunoSEQ multiplex PCR; TCRdb stores just in-frame clones and leaves some out. D and trimming were read from the DNA, whereas the V and J calls and clone size are those reported in that table. The sample lists 25,000 to 35,000 clones; approximately 86% were seen once. This CDR3 region has 13 residues. Looked up from germline, CDR1 is MDHEN and CDR2 is SYDVKM. Trimming removed 3 bases from V and 6 bases from J, with 12 bases in between. Sequencing input: peripheral blood. The J gene is TRBJ2-7, the V gene TRBV28; D gene uncertain. The clonotype comes from a man aged 55-75 years with active COVID-19. The chain's CDR3 is CASSFSPLGEQYF. The CDR3 DNA reads TGTGCCAGCAGTTTTTCCCCCCTCGGCGAGCAGTACTTC.